A single T cell receptor (beta chain) is shown here with its context. The data were taken from a study of blood T cell repertoires in COVID-19. Germline lookup yields CDR1 SGHAT and CDR2 FQNNGV. Trimming pared 2 bases from V and 8 bases from J, leaving 21 bases between. The CDR3 contains 16 residues. In the original processing: Estimation of nucleated cell counts was performed using reference gene primer amplification. Data came from immunoSEQ multiplex PCR; TCRdb stores just in-frame clones and leaves some out. V and J calls and clone size are copied from that table; D and trimming were computed from the DNA. Here the sample spans about 150,000 clones, around 87% being singletons.

The origin of this receptor is a woman in her thirties or forties with acute or convalescent COVID-19. The J gene is TRBJ2-5, the V gene TRBV11-2; D may be TRBD1 (6 bases). Sample: peripheral blood. Here the CDR3 reads CASSLRANEGVVTQYF. Here the CDR3 DNA reads TGTGCCAGCAGCTTAAGAGCTAATGAGGGGGTAGTAACCCAGTACTTC.